This TCR beta chain is from a study of T cells in narcolepsy. Study conclusions and caveats: Autoreactive HCRT-specific and TRIB2-specific clonotypes were marked in same-patient CSF-versus-blood CD4+ comparisons. Autoreactive clonotypes reportedly recurred in blood of same and different patients, not controls.

Note on this clone: Its antigen is still unknown.

Germline loops: CDR1 WSHSY, CDR2 SAAADI. This CDR3 comprises 17 residues. V lost 0 bases to trimming and J lost 0 bases, with 13 bases between them. The method was immunoSEQ multiplex PCR; TCRdb's version includes in-frame clones alone and lacks a portion of them. The table has under 35,000 clones, 75% to 90% seen once. This receptor was obtained from a human donor with narcolepsy. Sequencing was done on a sample of CD45RA- memory CD4+ T cells from PBMCs. The chain links TRBV10-2 to TRBJ2-3, with D tentatively TRBD1 or TRBD2 (5 bases each). The CDR3 nucleotides read TGCGCCAGCAGTGAGTCACGGGGCTGGTCGAGCACAGATACGCAGTATTTT. Encoded protein: CASSESRGWSSTDTQYF.